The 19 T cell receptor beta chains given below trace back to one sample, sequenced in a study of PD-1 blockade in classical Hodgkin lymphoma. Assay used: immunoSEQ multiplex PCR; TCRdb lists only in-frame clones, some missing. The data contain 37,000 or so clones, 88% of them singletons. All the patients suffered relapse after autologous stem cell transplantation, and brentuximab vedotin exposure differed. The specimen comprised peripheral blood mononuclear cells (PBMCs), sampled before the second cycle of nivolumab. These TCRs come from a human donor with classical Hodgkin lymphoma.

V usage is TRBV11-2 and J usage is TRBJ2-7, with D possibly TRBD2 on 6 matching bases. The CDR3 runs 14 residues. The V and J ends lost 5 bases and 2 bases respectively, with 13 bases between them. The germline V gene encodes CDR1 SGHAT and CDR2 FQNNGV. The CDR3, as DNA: TGTGCCAGCAGCCACGGGGGATTCGCCTACGAGCAGTACTTC. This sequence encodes CASSHGGFAYEQYF.

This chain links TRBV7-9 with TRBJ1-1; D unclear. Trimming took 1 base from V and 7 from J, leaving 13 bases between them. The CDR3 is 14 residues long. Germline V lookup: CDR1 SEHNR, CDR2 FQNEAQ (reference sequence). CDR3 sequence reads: CASSLGPGINEAFF. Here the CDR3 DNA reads TGTGCCAGCAGCTTAGGTCCAGGAATAAATGAAGCTTTCTTT.

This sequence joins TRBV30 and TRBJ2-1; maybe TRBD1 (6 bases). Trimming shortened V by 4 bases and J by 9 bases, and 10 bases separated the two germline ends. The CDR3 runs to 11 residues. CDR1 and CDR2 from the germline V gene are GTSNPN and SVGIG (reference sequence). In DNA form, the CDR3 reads TGTGCCTGGAACAGGGTACGTGAGCAGTTCTTC. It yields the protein CAWNRVREQFF.

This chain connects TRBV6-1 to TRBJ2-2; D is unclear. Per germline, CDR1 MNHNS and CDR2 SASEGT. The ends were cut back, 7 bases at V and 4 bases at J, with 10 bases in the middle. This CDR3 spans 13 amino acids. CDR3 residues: CASIVASTGELFF. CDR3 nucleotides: TGTGCCAGCATCGTCGCGAGCACCGGGGAGCTGTTTTTT.

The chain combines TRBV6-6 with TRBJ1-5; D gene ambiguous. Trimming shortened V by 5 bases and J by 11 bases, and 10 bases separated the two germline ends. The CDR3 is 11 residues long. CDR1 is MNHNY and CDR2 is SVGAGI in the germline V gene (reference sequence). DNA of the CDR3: TGTGCCAGCAGTGCCATGGGGTCCCAGCATTTT. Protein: CASSAMGSQHF.

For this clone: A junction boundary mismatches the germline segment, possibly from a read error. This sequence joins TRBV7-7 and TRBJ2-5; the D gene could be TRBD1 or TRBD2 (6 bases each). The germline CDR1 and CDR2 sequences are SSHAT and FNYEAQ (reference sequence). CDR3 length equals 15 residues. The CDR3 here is CASSLGSGGGETQYF. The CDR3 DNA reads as TGTGCTAGCAGCTTAGGGTCTGGAGGGGGAGAGACCCAGTACTTC.

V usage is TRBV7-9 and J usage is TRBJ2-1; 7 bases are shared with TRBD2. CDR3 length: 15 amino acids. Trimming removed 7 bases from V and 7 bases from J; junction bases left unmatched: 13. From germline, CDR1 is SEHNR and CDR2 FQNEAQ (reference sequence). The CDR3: CASNFIAGAGNEQFF. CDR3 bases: TGTGCCAGCAATTTCATCGCGGGAGCTGGAAATGAGCAGTTCTTC.

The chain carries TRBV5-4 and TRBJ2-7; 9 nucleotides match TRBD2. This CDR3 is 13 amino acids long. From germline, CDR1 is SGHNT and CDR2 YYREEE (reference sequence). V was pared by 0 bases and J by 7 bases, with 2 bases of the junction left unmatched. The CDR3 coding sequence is TGTGCCAGCAGCTTGGTCCTAGCGGGAGAGCAGTACTTC. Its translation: CASSLVLAGEQYF.

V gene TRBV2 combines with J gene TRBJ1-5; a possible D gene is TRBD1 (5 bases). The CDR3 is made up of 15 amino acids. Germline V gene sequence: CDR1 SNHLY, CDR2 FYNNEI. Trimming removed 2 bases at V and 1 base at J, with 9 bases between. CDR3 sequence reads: CASSERGTSNQPQHF. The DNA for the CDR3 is TGTGCCAGCAGTGAAAGGGGAACCAGCAATCAGCCCCAGCATTTT.

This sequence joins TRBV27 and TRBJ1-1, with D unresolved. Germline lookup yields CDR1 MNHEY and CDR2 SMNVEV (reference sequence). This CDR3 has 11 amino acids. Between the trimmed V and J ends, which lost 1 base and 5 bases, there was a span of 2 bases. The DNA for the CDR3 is TGTGCCAGCAGTTTATTTACTGAAGCTTTCTTT. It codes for CASSLFTEAFF.

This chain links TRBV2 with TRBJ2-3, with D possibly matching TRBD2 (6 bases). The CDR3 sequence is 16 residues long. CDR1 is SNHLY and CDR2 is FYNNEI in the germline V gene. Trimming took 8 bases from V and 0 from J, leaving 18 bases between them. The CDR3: CASLGFLATSTDTQYF. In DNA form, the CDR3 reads TGTGCCAGCTTGGGATTTCTAGCGACTAGCACAGATACGCAGTATTTT.

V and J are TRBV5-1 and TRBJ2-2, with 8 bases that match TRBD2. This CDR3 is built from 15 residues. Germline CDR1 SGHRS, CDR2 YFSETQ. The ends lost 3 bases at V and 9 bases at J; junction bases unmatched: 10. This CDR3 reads CASSSPGTSFRELFF. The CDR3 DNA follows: TGCGCCAGCAGCTCGCCCGGGACTAGTTTCAGGGAGCTGTTTTTT.

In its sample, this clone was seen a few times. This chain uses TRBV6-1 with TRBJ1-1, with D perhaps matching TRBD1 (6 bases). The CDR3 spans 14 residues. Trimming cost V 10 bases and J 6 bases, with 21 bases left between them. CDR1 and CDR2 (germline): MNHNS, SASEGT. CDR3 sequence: CAIPGSPGEPEAFF. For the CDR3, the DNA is TGTGCCATCCCGGGCTCGCCAGGGGAGCCTGAAGCTTTCTTT.

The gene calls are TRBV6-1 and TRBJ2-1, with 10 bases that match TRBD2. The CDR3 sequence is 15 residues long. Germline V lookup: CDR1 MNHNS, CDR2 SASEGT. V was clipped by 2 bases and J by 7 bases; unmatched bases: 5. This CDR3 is CASSESSSGSNEQFF. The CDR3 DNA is TGTGCCAGCAGTGAAAGTTCTAGCGGGAGTAATGAGCAGTTCTTC.

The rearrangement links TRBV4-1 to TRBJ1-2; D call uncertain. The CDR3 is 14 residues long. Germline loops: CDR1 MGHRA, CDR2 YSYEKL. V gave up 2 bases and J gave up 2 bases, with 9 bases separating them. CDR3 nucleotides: TGCGCCAGCAGCCAACCATTAATCAACTATGGCTACACCTTC. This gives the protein CASSQPLINYGYTF.

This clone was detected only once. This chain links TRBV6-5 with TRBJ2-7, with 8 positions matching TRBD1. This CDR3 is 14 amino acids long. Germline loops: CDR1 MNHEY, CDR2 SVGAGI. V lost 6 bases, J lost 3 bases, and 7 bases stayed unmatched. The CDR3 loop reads CASSSGTGHYEQYF. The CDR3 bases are TGTGCCAGCAGCTCCGGGACAGGACACTACGAGCAGTACTTC.

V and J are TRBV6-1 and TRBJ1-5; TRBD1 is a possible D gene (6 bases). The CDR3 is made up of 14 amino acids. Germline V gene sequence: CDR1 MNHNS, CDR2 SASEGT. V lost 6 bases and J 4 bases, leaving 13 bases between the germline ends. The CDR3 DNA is TGTGCCAGCAGCGCGGCAGGGGAAAATCAGCCCCAGCATTTT. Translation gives CASSAAGENQPQHF.

The CDR3 loop reads CASSSGLAGGLYNEQFF. The CDR3 bases are TGTGCCAGCAGTTCCGGACTAGCGGGAGGGCTATACAATGAGCAGTTCTTC. The rearrangement uses TRBV27 and TRBJ2-1; 15 bases map to TRBD2. The CDR3 sequence is 17 residues long. Looked up from germline, CDR1 is MNHEY and CDR2 is SMNVEV (reference sequence). J was trimmed by 4 bases and V by 4 bases; bases with no gene match: 5.

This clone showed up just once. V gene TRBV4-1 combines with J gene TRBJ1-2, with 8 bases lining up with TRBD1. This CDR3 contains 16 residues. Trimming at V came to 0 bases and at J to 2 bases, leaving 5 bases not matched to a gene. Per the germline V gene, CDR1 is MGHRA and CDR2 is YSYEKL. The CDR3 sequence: CASSQEGTGTNYGYTF. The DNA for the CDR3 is TGCGCCAGCAGCCAAGAAGGGACAGGCACGAACTATGGCTACACCTTC.